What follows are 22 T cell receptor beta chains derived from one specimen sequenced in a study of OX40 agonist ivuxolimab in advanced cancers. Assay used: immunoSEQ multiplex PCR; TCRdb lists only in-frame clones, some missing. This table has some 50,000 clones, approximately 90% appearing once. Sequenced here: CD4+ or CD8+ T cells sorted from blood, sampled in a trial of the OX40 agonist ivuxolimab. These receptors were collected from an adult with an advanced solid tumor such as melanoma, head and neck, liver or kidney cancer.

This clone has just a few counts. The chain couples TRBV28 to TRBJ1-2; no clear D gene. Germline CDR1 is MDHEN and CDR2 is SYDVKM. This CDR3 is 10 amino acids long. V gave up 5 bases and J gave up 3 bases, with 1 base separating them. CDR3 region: CASSHYGYTF. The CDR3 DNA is TGTGCCAGCAGTCACTATGGCTACACCTTC.

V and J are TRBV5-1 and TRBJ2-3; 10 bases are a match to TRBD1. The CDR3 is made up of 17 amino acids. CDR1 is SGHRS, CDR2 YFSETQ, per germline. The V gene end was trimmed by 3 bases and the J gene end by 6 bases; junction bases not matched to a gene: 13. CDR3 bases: TGCGCCAGCAGCTCTGGAATGGGACAGGGGTTCGGTGATACGCAGTATTTT. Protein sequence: CASSSGMGQGFGDTQYF.

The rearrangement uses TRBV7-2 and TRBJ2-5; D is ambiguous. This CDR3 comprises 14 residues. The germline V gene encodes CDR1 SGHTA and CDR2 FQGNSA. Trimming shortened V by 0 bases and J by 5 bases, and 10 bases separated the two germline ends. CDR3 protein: CASSLAGRRETQYF. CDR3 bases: TGTGCCAGCAGCTTAGCGGGCCGGCGGGAGACCCAGTACTTC.

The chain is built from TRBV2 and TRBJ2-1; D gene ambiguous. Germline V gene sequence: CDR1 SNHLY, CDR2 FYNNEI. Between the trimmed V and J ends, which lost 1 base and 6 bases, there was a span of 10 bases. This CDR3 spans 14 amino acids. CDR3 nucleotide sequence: TGTGCCAGCAGTGAAGGAGGAGCCCGCAATGAGCAGTTCTTC. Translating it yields CASSEGGARNEQFF.

DNA for the CDR3: TGCGCCAGCAGCTTAGGGACAGGGTCGTTGATTAGCACAGATACGCAGTATTTT. It encodes CASSLGTGSLISTDTQYF. The chain couples TRBV5-1 to TRBJ2-3; 9 bases are a match to TRBD1. The germline V gene has CDR1 SGHRS and CDR2 YFSETQ. Germline trimming cut 2 bases from V and 0 bases from J; bases unmatched to any gene: 10. This CDR3 is built from 18 residues. Full variable domain (remainder filled in from reference TRBV5-1 and TRBJ2-3): KAGVTQTPRYLIKTRGQQVTLSCSPISGHRSVSWYQQTPGQGLQFLFEYFSETQRNKGNFPGRFSGRQFSNSRSEMNVSTLELGDSALYLCASSLGTGSLISTDTQYFGPGTRLTVL.

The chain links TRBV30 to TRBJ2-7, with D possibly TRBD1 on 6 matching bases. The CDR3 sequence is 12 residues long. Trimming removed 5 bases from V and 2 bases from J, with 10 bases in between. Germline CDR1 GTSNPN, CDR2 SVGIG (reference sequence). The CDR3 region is CAWSGVPYEQYF. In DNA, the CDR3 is TGTGCCTGGTCAGGGGTACCCTACGAGCAGTACTTC.

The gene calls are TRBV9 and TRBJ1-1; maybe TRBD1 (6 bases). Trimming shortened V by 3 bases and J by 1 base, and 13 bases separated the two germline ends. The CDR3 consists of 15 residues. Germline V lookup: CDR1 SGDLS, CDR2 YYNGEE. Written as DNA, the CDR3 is TGTGCCAGCAGCGCACAGGGTTACTCGAACACTGAAGCTTTCTTT. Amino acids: CASSAQGYSNTEAFF.

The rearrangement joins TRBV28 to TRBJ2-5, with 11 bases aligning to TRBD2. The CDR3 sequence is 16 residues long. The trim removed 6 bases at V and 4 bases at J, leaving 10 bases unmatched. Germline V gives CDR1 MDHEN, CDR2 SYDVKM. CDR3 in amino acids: CASRPGIAGGGETQYF. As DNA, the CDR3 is TGTGCCAGCAGACCCGGGATAGCGGGAGGGGGAGAGACCCAGTACTTC.

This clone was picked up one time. CDR3 region: CASSYSGTGELFF. The DNA of the CDR3 is TGTGCCAGCAGTTATAGCGGCACCGGGGAGCTGTTTTTT. V and J are TRBV7-6 and TRBJ2-2; TRBD2 is a possible D gene (6 bases). Trimming took off 6 bases at V and 4 bases at J, with 9 bases between the two ends. Germline-derived CDR1 and CDR2 are SGHVS and FNYEAQ. The CDR3 consists of 13 residues. Drawing the rest from reference TRBV7-6 and TRBJ2-2, the complete variable domain is GAGVSQSPRYKVTKRGQDVALRCDPISGHVSLYWYRQALGQGPEFLTYFNYEAQQDKSGLPNDRFSAERPEGSISTLTIQRTEQRDSAMYRCASSYSGTGELFFGEGSRLTVL.

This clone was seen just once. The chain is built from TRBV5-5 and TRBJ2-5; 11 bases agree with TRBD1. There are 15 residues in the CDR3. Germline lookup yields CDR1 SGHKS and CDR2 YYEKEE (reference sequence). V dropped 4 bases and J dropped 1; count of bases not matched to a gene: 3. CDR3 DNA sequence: TGTGCCAGCAGCCACGGGACAGGGGGCCAAGAGACCCAGTACTTC. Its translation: CASSHGTGGQETQYF.

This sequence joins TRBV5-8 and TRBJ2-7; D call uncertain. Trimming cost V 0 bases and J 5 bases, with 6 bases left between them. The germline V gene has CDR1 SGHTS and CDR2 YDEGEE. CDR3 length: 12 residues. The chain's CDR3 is CASSLALDEQYF. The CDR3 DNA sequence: TGTGCCAGCAGCTTGGCCCTGGACGAGCAGTACTTC.

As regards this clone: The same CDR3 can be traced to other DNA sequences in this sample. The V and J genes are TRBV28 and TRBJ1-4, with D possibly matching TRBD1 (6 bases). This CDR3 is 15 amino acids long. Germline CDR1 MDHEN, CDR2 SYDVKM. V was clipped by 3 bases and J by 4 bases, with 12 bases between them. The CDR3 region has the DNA TGTGCCAGCAGTTTGTCGGGGGCGGGTAATGAAAAACTGTTTTTT. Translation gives CASSLSGAGNEKLFF.

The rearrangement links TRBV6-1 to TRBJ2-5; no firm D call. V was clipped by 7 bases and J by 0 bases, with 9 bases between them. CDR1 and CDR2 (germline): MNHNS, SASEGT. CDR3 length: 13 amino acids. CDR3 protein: CASTLQHQETQYF. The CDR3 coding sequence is TGTGCCAGCACTCTACAGCACCAAGAGACCCAGTACTTC.

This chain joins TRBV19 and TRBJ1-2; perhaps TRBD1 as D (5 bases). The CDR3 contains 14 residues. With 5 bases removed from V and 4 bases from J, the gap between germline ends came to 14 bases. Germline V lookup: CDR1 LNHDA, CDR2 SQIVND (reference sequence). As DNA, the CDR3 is TGTGCCAGTAGTCTCACGACAGTTCCCTATGGCTACACCTTC. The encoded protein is CASSLTTVPYGYTF. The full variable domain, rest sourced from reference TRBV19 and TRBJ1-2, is DGGITQSPKYLFRKEGQNVTLSCEQNLNHDAMYWYRQDPGQGLRLIYYSQIVNDFQKGDIAEGYSVSREKKESFPLTVTSAQKNPTAFYLCASSLTTVPYGYTFGSGTRLTVV.

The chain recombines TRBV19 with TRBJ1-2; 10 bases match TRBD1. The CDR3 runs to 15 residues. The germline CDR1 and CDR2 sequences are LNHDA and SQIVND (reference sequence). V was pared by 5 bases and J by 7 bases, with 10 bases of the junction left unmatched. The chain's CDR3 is CASSASGQGESGYTF. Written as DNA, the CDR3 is TGTGCCAGTAGTGCCTCCGGACAGGGGGAGTCTGGCTACACCTTC.

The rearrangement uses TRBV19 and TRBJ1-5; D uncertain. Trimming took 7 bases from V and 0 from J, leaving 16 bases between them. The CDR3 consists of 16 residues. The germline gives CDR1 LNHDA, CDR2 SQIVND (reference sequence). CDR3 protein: CASTYRPGYSNQPQHF. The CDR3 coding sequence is TGTGCCAGTACCTATCGGCCGGGATATAGCAATCAGCCCCAGCATTTT.

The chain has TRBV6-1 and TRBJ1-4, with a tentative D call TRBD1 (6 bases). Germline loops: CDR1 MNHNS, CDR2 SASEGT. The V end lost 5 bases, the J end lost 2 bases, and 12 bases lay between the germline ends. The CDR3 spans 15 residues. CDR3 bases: TGTGCCAGCAGTAAAAACAGGGCGACTAATGAAAAACTGTTTTTT. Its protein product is CASSKNRATNEKLFF.

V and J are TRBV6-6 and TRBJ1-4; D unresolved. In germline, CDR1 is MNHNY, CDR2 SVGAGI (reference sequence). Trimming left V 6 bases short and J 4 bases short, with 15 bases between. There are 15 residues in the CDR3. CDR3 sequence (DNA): TGTGCCAGCAGCCCGGGTGATGTAGGTAATGAAAAACTGTTTTTT. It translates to CASSPGDVGNEKLFF.

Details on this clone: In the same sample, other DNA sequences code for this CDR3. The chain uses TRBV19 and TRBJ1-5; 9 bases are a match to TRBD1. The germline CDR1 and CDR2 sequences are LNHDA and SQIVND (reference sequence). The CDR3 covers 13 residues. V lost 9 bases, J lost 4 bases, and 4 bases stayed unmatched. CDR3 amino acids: CASSGTGNQPQHF. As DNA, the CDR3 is TGTGCCAGCTCCGGGACAGGGAATCAGCCCCAGCATTTT.

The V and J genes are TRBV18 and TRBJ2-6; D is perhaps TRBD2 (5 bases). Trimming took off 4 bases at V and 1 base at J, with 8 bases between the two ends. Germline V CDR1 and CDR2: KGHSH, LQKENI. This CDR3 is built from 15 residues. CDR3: CASSLRTSGANVLTF. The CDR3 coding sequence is TGTGCCAGCTCACTCAGGACTTCTGGGGCCAACGTCCTGACTTTC.

The CDR3 region is CASSIGTGQNYGYTF. CDR3 nucleotides: TGTGCCAGTAGTATAGGGACGGGGCAAAACTATGGCTACACCTTC. The J gene is TRBJ1-2, the V gene TRBV19; tentative D call: TRBD1 (5 bases). Germline assignment: CDR1 LNHDA and CDR2 SQIVND (reference sequence). This CDR3 has 15 amino acids. V was clipped by 1 base and J by 2 bases, with 11 bases between them. The full variable domain, its missing parts supplied by reference TRBV19 and TRBJ1-2, is DGGITQSPKYLFRKEGQNVTLSCEQNLNHDAMYWYRQDPGQGLRLIYYSQIVNDFQKGDIAEGYSVSREKKESFPLTVTSAQKNPTAFYLCASSIGTGQNYGYTFGSGTRLTVV.

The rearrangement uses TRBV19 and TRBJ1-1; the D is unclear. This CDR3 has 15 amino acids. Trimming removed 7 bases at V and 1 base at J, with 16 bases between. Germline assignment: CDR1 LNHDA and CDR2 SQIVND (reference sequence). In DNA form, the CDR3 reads TGTGCCAGTACCCCAATTTACTGGGGGAACACTGAAGCTTTCTTT. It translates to CASTPIYWGNTEAFF.